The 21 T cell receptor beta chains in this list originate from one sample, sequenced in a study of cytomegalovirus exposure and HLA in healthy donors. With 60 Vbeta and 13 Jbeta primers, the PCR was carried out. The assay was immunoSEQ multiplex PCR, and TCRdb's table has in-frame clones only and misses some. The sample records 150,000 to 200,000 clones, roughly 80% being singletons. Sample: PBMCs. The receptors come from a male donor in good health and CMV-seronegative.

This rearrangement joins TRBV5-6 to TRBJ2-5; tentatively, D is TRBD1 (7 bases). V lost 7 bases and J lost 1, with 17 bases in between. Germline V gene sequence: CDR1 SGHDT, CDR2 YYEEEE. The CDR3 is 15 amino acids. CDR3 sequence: CASLIRQGGQETQYF. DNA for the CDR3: TGTGCCAGCCTTATTCGACAGGGAGGCCAAGAGACCCAGTACTTC.

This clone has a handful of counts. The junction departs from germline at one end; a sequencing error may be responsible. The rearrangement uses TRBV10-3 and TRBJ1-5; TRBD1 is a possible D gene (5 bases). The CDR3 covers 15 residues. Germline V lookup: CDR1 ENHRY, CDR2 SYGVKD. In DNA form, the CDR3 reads TGTGCCAGCAGTTATTCAGGAGGGGTGAGGCAGCCCCAGCATTTT. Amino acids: CASSYSGGVRQPQHF.

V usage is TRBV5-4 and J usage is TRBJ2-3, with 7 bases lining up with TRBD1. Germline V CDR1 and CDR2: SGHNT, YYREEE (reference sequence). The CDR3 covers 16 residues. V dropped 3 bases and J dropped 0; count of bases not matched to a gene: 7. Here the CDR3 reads CASSSNRGASTDTQYF. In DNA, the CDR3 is TGTGCCAGCAGCTCAAACAGGGGCGCTAGCACAGATACGCAGTATTTT. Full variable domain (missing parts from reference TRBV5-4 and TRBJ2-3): ETGVTQSPTHLIKTRGQQVTLRCSSQSGHNTVSWYQQALGQGPQFIFQYYREEENGRGNFPPRFSGLQFPNYSSELNVNALELDDSALYLCASSSNRGASTDTQYFGPGTRLTVL.

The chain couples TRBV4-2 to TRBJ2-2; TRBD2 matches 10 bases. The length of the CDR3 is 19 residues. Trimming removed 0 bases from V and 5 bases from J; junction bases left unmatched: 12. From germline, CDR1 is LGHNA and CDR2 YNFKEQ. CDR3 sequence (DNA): TGTGCCAGCAGCCAAGAGGTATTCCAGCGGGGGGGCCGAACCGGGGAGCTGTTTTTT. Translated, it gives CASSQEVFQRGGRTGELFF.

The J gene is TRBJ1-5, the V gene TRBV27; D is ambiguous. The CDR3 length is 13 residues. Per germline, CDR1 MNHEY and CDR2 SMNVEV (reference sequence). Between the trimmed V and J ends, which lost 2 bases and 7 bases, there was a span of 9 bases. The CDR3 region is CASSLKFGQPQHF. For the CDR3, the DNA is TGTGCCAGCAGTTTAAAGTTCGGGCAGCCCCAGCATTTT.

The CDR3, as DNA: TGCGCCAGCAGCCGCCGAGGGAGCTCTGGAAACACCATATATTTT. Encoded protein: CASSRRGSSGNTIYF. V gene TRBV4-3 combines with J gene TRBJ1-3; no clear D gene. Per the germline V gene, CDR1 is LGHNA and CDR2 is YSLEER. The CDR3 has 15 amino acids. V was trimmed by 4 bases and J by 0 bases, leaving 10 bases between them.

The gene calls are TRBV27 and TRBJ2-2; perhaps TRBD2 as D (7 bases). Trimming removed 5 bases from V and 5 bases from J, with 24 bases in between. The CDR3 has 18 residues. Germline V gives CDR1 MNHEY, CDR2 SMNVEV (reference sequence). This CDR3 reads CASSLLPPGGGRTGELFF. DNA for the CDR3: TGTGCCAGCAGTCTCTTACCCCCTGGGGGGGGCAGGACCGGGGAGCTGTTTTTT.

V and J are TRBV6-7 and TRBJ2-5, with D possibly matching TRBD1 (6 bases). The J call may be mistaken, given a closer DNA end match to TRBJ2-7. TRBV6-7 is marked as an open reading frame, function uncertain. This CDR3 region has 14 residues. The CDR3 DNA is TGTGCCAGCGCCGGGCAGGGGACATCCTACGAGCAGTACTTC. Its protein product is CASAGQGTSYEQYF.

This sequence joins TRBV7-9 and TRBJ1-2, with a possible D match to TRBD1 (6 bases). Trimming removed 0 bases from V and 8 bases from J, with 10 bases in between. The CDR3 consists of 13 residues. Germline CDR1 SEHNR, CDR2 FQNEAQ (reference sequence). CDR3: CASSLAAGQGYTF. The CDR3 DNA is TGTGCCAGCAGCTTAGCGGCCGGACAGGGCTACACCTTC.

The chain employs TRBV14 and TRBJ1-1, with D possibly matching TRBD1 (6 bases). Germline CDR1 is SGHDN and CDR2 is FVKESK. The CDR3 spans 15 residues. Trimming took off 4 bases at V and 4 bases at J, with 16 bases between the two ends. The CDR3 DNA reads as TGTGCCAGCAGCCGAGACCTAACAGGGTCCACTGAAGCTTTCTTT. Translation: CASSRDLTGSTEAFF.

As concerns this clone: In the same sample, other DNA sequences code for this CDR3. CDR3 DNA sequence: TGTGCCAGCAGCCCAGGGGGCTCTGGGGCCAACGTCCTGACTTTC. Its translation: CASSPGGSGANVLTF. The V call is TRBV11-3, the J call TRBJ2-6; 7 nucleotides match TRBD1. The CDR3 covers 15 residues. Germline trimming cut 5 bases from V and 0 bases from J; bases unmatched to any gene: 1. Germline V gene lookup returns CDR1 SGHNT and CDR2 YENEEA.

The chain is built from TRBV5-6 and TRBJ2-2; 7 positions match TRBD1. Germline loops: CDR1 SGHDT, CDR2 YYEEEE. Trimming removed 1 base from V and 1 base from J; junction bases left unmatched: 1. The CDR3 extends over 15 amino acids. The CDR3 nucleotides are TGTGCCAGCAGCTTGAACAGGGGGAACACCGGGGAGCTGTTTTTT. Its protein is CASSLNRGNTGELFF.

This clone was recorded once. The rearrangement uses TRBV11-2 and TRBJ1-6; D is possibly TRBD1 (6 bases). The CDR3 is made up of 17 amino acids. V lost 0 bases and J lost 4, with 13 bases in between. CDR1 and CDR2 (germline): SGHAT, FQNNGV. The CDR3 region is CASSLDGGRLYNSPLHF. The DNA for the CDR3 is TGTGCCAGCAGCTTAGACGGGGGGCGGCTATATAATTCACCCCTCCACTTT.

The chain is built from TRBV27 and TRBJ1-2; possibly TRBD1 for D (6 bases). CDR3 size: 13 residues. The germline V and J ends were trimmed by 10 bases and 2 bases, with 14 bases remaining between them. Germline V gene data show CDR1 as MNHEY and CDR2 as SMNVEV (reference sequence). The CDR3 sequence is CATRNRENYGYTF. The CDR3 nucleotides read TGTGCCACCAGAAACAGGGAGAACTATGGCTACACCTTC.

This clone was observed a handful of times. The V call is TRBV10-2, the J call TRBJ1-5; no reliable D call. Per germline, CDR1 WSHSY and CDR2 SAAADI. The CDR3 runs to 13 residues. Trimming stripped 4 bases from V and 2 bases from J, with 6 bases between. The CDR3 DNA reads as TGCGCCAGCAGTGTGCAGGGCAATCAGCCCCAGCATTTT. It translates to CASSVQGNQPQHF.

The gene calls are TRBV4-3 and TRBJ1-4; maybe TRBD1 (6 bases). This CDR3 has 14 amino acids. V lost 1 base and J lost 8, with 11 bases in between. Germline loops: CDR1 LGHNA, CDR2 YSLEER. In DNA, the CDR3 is TGCGCCAGCAGCCAAGCAGGGGTAGGAGAAAAACTGTTTTTT. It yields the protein CASSQAGVGEKLFF.

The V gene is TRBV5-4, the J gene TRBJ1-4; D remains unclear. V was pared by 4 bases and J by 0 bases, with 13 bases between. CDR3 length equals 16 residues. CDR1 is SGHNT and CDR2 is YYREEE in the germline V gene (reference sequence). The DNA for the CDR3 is TGTGCCAGCAGCACCCTTCCCGGGACAACTAATGAAAAACTGTTTTTT. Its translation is CASSTLPGTTNEKLFF.

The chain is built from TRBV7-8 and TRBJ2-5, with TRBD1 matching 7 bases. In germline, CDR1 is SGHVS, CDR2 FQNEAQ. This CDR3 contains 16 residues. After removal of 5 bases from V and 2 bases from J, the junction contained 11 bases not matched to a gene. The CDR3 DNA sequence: TGTGCCAGCAGCCTAAAGATGCCGGGACAGCAAGAGACCCAGTACTTC. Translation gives CASSLKMPGQQETQYF. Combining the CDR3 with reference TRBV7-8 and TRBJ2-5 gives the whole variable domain GAGVSQSPRYKVAKRGQDVALRCDPISGHVSLFWYQQALGQGPEFLTYFQNEAQLDKSGLPSDRFFAERPEGSVSTLKIQRTQQEDSAVYLCASSLKMPGQQETQYFGPGTRLLVL.

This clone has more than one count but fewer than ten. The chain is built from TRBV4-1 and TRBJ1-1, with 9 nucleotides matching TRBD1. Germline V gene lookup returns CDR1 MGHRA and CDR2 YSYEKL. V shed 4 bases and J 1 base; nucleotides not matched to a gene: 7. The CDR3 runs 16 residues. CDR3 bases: TGCGCCAGCAGCCTAGTCCCGGGACAGGGGAACACTGAAGCTTTCTTT. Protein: CASSLVPGQGNTEAFF.

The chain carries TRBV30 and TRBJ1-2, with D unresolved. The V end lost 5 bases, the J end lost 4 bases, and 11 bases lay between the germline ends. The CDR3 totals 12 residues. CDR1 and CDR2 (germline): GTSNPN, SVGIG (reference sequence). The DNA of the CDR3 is TGTGCCTGGGTCGGAGCGGCCTATGGCTACACCTTC. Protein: CAWVGAAYGYTF.

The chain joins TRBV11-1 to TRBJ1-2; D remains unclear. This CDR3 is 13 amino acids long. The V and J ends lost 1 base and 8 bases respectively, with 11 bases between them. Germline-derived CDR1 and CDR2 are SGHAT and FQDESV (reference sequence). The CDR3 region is CASSLEAGRGYTF. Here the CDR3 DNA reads TGTGCCAGCAGCTTAGAGGCGGGAAGAGGCTACACCTTC.